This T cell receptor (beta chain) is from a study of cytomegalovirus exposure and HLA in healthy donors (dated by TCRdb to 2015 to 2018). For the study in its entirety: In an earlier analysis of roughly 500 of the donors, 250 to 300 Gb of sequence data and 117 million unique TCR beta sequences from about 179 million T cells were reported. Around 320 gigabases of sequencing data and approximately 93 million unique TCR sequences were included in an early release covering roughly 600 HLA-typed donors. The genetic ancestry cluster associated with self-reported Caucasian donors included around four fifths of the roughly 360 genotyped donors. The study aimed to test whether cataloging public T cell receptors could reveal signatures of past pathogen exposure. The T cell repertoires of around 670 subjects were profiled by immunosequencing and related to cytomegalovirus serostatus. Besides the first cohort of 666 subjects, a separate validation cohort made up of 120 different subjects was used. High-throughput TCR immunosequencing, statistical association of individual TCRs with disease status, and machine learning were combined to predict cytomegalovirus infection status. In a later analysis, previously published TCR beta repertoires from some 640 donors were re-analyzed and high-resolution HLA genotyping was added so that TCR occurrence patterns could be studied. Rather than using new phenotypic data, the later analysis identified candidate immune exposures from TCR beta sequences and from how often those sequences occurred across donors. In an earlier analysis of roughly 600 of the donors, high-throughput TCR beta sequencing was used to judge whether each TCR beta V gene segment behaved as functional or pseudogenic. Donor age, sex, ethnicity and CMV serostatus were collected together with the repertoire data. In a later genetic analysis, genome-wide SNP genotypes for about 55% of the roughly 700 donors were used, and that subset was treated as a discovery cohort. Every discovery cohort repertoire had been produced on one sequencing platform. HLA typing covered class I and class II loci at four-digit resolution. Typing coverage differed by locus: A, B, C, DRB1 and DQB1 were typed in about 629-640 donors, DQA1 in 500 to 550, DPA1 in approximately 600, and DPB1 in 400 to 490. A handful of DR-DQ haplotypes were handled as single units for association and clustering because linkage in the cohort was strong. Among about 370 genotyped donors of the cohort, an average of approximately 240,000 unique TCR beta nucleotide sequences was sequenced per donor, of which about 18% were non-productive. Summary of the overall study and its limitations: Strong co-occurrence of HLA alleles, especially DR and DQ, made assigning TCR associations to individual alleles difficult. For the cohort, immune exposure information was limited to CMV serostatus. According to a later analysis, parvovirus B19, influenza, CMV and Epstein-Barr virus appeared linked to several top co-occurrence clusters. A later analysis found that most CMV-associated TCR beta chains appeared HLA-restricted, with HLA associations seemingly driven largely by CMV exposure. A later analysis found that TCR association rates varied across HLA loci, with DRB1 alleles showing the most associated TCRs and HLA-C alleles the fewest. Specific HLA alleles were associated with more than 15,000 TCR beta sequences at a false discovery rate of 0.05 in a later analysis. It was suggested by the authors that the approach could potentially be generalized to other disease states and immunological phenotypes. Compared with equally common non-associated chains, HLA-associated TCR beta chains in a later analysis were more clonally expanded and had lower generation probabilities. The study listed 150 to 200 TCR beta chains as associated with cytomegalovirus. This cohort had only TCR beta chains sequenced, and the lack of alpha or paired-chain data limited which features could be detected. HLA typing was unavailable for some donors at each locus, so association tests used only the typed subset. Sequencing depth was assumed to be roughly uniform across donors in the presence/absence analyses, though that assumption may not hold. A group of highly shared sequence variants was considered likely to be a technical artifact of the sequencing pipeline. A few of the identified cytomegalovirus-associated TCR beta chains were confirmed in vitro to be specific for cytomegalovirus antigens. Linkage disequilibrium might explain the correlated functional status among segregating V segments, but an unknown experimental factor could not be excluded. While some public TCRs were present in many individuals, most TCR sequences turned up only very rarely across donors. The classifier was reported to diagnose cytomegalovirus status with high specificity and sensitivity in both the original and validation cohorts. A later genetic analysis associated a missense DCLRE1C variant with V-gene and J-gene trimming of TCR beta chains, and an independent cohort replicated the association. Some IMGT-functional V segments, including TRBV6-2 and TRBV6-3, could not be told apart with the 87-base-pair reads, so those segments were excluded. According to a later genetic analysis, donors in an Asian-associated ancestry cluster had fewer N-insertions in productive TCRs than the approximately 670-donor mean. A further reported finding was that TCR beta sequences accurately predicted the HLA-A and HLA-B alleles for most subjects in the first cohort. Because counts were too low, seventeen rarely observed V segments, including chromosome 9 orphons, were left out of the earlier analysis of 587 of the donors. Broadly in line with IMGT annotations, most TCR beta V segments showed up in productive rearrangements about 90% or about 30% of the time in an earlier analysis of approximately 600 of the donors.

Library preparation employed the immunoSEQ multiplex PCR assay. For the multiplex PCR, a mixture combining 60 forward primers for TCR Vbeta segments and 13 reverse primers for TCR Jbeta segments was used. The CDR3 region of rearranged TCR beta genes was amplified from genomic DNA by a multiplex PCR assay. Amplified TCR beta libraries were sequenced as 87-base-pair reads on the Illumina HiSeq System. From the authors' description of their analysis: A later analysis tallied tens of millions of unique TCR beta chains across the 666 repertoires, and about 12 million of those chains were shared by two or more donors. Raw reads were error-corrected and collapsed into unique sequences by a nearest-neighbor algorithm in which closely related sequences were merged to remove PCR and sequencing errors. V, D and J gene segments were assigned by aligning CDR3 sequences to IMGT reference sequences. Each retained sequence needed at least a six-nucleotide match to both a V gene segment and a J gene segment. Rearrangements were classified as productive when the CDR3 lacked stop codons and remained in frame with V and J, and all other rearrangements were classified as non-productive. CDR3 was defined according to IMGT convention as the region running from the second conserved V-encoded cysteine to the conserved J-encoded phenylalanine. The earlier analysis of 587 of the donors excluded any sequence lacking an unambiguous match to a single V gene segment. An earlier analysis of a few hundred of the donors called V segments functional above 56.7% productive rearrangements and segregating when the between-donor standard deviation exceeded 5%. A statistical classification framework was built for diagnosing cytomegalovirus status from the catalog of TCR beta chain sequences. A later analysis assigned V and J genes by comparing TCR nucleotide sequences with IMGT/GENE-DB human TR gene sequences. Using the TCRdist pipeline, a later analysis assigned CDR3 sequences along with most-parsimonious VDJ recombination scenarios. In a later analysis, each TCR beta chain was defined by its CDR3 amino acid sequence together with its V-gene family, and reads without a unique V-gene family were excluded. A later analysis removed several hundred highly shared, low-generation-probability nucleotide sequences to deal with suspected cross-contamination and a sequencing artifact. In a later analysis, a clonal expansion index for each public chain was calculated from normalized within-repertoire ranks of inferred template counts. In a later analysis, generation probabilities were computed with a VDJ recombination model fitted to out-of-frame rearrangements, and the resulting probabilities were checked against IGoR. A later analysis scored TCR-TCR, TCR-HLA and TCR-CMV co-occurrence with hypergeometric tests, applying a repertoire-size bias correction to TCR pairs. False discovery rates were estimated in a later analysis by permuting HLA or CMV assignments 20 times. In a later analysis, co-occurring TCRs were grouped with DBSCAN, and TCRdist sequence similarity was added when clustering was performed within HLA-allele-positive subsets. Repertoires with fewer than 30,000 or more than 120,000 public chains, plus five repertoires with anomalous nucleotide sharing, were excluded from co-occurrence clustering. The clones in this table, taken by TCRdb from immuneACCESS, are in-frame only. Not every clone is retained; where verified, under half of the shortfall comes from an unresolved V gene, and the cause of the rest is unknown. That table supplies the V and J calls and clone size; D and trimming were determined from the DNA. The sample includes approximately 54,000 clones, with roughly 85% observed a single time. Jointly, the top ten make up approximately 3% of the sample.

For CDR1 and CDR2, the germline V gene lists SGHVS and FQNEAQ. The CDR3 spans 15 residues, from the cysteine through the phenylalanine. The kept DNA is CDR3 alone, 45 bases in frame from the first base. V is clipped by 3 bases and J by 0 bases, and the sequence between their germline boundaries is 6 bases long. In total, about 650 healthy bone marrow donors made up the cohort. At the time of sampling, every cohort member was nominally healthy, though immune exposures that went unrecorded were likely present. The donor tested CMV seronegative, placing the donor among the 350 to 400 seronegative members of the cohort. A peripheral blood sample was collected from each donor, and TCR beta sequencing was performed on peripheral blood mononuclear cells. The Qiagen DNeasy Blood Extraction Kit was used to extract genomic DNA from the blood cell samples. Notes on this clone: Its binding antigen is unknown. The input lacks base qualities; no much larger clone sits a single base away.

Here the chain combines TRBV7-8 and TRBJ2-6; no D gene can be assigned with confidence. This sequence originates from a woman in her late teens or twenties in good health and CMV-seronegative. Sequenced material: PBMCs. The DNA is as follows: TGTGCCAGCAGCTTCCCGGTCTCTGGGGCCAACGTCCTGACTTTC. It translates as CASSFPVSGANVLTF.